The next 26 T cell receptor beta chains were all read from a single sample in a study of early T cells in non-severe SARS-CoV-2 infection listed by TCRdb under 2021. Receptors were amplified or captured by 5' RACE. Instrument used: NextSeq 500. TCRdb ran its own pipeline on the public reads, namely fastp trimming at Q25 and MiXCR clone calling, and kept in-frame beta chains. Rows matching on CDR3 protein sequence are summarized as one entry with the most common DNA and genes. This sample gives about 60,000 distinct CDR3 sequences in total; under 15% of them show up just once. The ten largest clones capture roughly 4% of the sample. The specimen was whole blood. The receptors here all came from an adult who was a healthcare worker with PCR-confirmed SARS-CoV-2 infection or an uninfected control (not recorded which).

The chain carries TRBV3-1 and TRBJ2-1; D unclear. Germline values: CDR1 LGHDT, CDR2 YNNKEL (reference sequence). The length of the CDR3 is 14 residues. V was trimmed by 1 base and J by 5 bases, leaving 9 bases between them. The DNA for the CDR3 is TGTGCCAGCAGCCAAGTTGGTGCCAACAATGAGCAGTTCTTC. This encodes CASSQVGANNEQFF.

This clonotype was observed a few times. V gene TRBV28 combines with J gene TRBJ2-7; no definite D call. Germline lookup yields CDR1 MDHEN and CDR2 SYDVKM. V was cut by 7 bases and J by 2 bases, with 9 bases left in between. This CDR3 is built from 12 residues. The CDR3: CASKENTYEQYF. The CDR3 region has the DNA TGTGCCAGCAAGGAAAATACCTACGAGCAGTACTTC.

This clonotype has ten or more counts. The rearrangement links TRBV3-1 to TRBJ2-5; TRBD2 agrees at 7 bases. V lost 6 bases to trimming and J lost 1 base; unmatched junction nucleotides: 14. From germline, CDR1 is LGHDT and CDR2 YNNKEL (reference sequence). The CDR3 is 17 amino acids. CDR3 DNA: TGTGCCAGCAGTAGAGACGGGGGGTTGGTCCTCCAAGAGACCCAGTACTTC. This sequence encodes CASSRDGGLVLQETQYF.

This clonotype has ten or more counts. The chain couples TRBV4-1 to TRBJ1-6, with TRBD1 as a possible D gene (5 bases). The V and J ends lost 1 base and 8 bases respectively, with 12 bases between them. This CDR3 has 15 amino acids. Germline loops: CDR1 MGHRA, CDR2 YSYEKL. This chain's CDR3 is CASSQGSGRYSPLHF. The CDR3 DNA follows: TGCGCCAGCAGCCAAGGTTCAGGGAGATATTCACCCCTCCACTTT.

This clonotype was seen at least ten times. The genes are TRBV6-5 and TRBJ2-7; 9 positions match TRBD1. The CDR3 totals 16 residues. CDR1 is MNHEY, CDR2 SVGAGI, per germline. After removal of 5 bases from V and 5 bases from J, the junction contained 13 bases not matched to a gene. The CDR3 DNA sequence: TGTGCCAGCAGTCACCCCACCGGGACAGGGATTGACGAGCAGTACTTC. Translating it yields CASSHPTGTGIDEQYF.

The gene calls are TRBV2 and TRBJ2-3, with 15 bases matching TRBD2. This CDR3 has 17 residues. V lost 6 bases, J lost 6 bases, and 10 bases stayed unmatched. Germline V gene lookup returns CDR1 SNHLY and CDR2 FYNNEI. CDR3 bases: TGTGCCAGCAGAGACACCGGACTAGCGGGAGGGGTGGATACGCAGTATTTT. This gives the protein CASRDTGLAGGVDTQYF. Drawing the rest from reference TRBV2 and TRBJ2-3, the complete variable domain is EPEVTQTPSHQVTQMGQEVILRCVPISNHLYFYWYRQILGQKVEFLVSFYNNEISEKSEIFDDQFSVERPDGSNFTLKIRSTKLEDSAMYFCASRDTGLAGGVDTQYFGPGTRLTVL.

This clonotype was found many times. V is TRBV11-2 and J is TRBJ2-5, with 12 bases that match TRBD1. This CDR3 is 15 amino acids long. J gave up 6 bases and V 4 bases, and 6 bases lay outside the gene matches. In germline, CDR1 is SGHAT, CDR2 FQNNGV. This chain's CDR3 is CASSSGQGAWKTQYF. For the CDR3, the DNA is TGTGCCAGCAGCTCGGGACAGGGGGCTTGGAAGACCCAGTACTTC.

V is TRBV27 and J is TRBJ1-1, with 8 bases aligning to TRBD1. V trimming: 5 bases; J trimming: 0 bases; junction bases outside the gene matches: 20. The CDR3 has 20 amino acids. Germline V gene lookup returns CDR1 MNHEY and CDR2 SMNVEV (reference sequence). The CDR3 DNA follows: TGTGCCAGCAGTACCCACCGACAGGGGAATTACTTCCTCATGAACACTGAAGCTTTCTTT. Its protein is CASSTHRQGNYFLMNTEAFF.

The V call is TRBV4-1, the J call TRBJ2-7; D gene ambiguous. V was clipped by 3 bases and J by 3 bases, with 18 bases between them. CDR1 and CDR2 from the germline V gene are MGHRA and YSYEKL. The CDR3 totals 16 residues. CDR3 amino acids: CASSQGGGRRDYEQYF. The CDR3 DNA follows: TGCGCCAGCAGCCAGGGCGGTGGACGGCGCGACTACGAGCAGTACTTC.

This clonotype was detected a few times. V gene TRBV18 combines with J gene TRBJ1-1, with 9 positions matching TRBD1. CDR1 and CDR2 from the germline V gene are KGHSH and LQKENI. This CDR3 contains 15 residues. The trim removed 2 bases at V and 4 bases at J, leaving 5 bases unmatched. The CDR3 DNA is TGTGCCAGCTCACCAGGCTCGGGACAGGGCACTGAAGCTTTCTTT. Translation gives CASSPGSGQGTEAFF.

This clonotype was counted at least ten times. The rearrangement joins TRBV2 to TRBJ2-3, with TRBD2 matching 13 bases. The germline V gene encodes CDR1 SNHLY and CDR2 FYNNEI. The CDR3 runs 15 residues. V lost 6 bases, J lost 6 bases, and 6 bases stayed unmatched. CDR3 nucleotides: TGTGCCAGCAGCGGTGGACTAGCGGGAGATGATACGCAGTATTTT. Residues: CASSGGLAGDDTQYF.

The gene calls are TRBV10-3 and TRBJ2-1, with TRBD1 matching over 11 bases. This CDR3 has 14 amino acids. Germline values: CDR1 ENHRY, CDR2 SYGVKD. V shed 10 bases, J shed 9 bases, and the junction held 11 bases outside the gene matches. This CDR3 reads CATQGQGAEAEQFF. CDR3 nucleotide sequence: TGTGCCACCCAAGGACAGGGGGCGGAGGCTGAGCAGTTCTTC.

V gene TRBV12-3 or TRBV12-4 combines with J gene TRBJ2-3, with TRBD1 identical over 8 bases. J lost 4 bases, V lost 6 bases, and 6 bases had no gene match. This CDR3 has 14 residues. This CDR3 reads CASRGQAGADTQYF. CDR3 DNA: TGTGCCAGCAGGGGACAGGCGGGTGCAGATACGCAGTATTTT.

This clonotype has a count of ten or more. The chain links TRBV7-9 to TRBJ2-1; 8 nucleotides match TRBD1. Trimming took 4 bases from V and 3 from J; bases not matched to a gene: 8. The germline CDR1 and CDR2 sequences are SEHNR and FQNEAQ (reference sequence). This CDR3 has 16 residues. The CDR3 protein is CASSSPTGAGYNEQFF. DNA for the CDR3: TGTGCCAGCAGCTCACCGACAGGGGCCGGCTACAATGAGCAGTTCTTC.

This clonotype has ten or more counts. This chain connects TRBV29-1 to TRBJ2-3; TRBD2 matches at 14 bases. Germline V gene lookup returns CDR1 SQVTM and CDR2 ANQGSEA. V gave up 5 bases and J gave up 4 bases; unmatched junction bases: 5. The CDR3 is 15 residues long. The CDR3 region has the DNA TGCAGCGTTATCGGGACTAGCGGGAGTCCAGATACGCAGTATTTT. Its translation: CSVIGTSGSPDTQYF.

The V call is TRBV29-1, the J call TRBJ2-1, with 8 bases identical to TRBD1. Looked up from germline, CDR1 is SQVTM and CDR2 is ANQGSEA. The CDR3 spans 10 residues. The junction had 3 bases not matched to a gene; V was cut back by 4 bases and J by 13 bases. CDR3 in amino acids: CSVVQGVQFF. The CDR3 DNA is TGCAGCGTTGTACAGGGGGTTCAGTTCTTC.

This clonotype has a count of ten or more. This chain joins TRBV12-3 or TRBV12-4 and TRBJ2-3, with D perhaps TRBD1 (5 bases). This CDR3 spans 14 amino acids. Trimming pared 5 bases from V and 2 bases from J, leaving 11 bases between. The CDR3 is CASSPGWVTDTQYF. DNA for the CDR3: TGTGCCAGCAGTCCAGGGTGGGTCACAGATACGCAGTATTTT.

CDR3 DNA: TGTGCCAGCAGCGTAGGGGCAGCTGGGGCCAACGTCCTGACTTTC. This gives the protein CASSVGAAGANVLTF. This chain connects TRBV9 to TRBJ2-6, with no clear D. This CDR3 region has 15 residues. Germline lookup yields CDR1 SGDLS and CDR2 YYNGEE. Trimming removed 0 bases at V and 2 bases at J, with 6 bases between.

The chain recombines TRBV6-5 with TRBJ1-2; 7 bases match TRBD1. The CDR3 covers 14 residues. V lost 2 bases, J lost 4 bases, and 4 bases stayed unmatched. In germline, CDR1 is MNHEY, CDR2 SVGAGI. CDR3 coding DNA: TGTGCCAGCAGTTACGGGGGACAGCTCTATGGCTACACCTTC. This encodes CASSYGGQLYGYTF.

This clonotype came up many times. The V call is TRBV18, the J call TRBJ2-1, with a weak D call TRBD1 (6 bases). This CDR3 has 16 residues. Between the trimmed V and J ends, which lost 1 base and 3 bases, there was a span of 13 bases. Germline loops: CDR1 KGHSH, CDR2 LQKENI. CDR3 nucleotides: TGTGCCAGCTCACCACTCCTCCAGGGGCGCTACAATGAGCAGTTCTTC. Translating it yields CASSPLLQGRYNEQFF.

This clonotype was recorded at least ten times. This chain links TRBV5-4 with TRBJ1-1; D not certain. The V end was cut by 5 bases, the J end by 2 bases, with 10 bases between. Germline loops: CDR1 SGHNT, CDR2 YYREEE (reference sequence). The CDR3 is 13 residues long. CDR3 region: CASSETVNTEAFF. The CDR3 coding sequence is TGTGCCAGCAGTGAAACAGTAAACACTGAAGCTTTCTTT.

In its sample, this clonotype was seen many times. The chain couples TRBV2 to TRBJ2-1, with 7 nucleotides matching TRBD1. This CDR3 has 15 amino acids. Per germline, CDR1 SNHLY and CDR2 FYNNEI. Trimming took 3 bases from V and 4 from J; bases not matched to a gene: 6. The CDR3 sequence is CASSDGQVNYNEQFF. Written as DNA, the CDR3 is TGTGCCAGCAGTGACGGACAGGTTAATTACAATGAGCAGTTCTTC.

The chain combines TRBV5-1 with TRBJ2-5, with 7 positions matching TRBD1. Germline CDR1 is SGHRS and CDR2 is YFSETQ. The length of the CDR3 is 14 residues. Trimming cost V 5 bases and J 5 bases; bases outside gene matches: 9. The chain's CDR3 is CASRAGTASETQYF. As DNA, the CDR3 is TGCGCCAGCAGAGCAGGGACAGCTTCCGAGACCCAGTACTTC.

This clonotype was observed a single time. DNA for the CDR3: TGTGCCAGCAGCTTAGTTGGGAGCCGGTCCAACACCGGGGAGCTGTTTTTT. Translating gives CASSLVGSRSNTGELFF. This rearrangement joins TRBV7-2 to TRBJ2-2, with a weak D call TRBD2 (5 bases). The ends were cut back, 1 base at V and 2 bases at J, with 14 bases in the middle. The CDR3 has 17 amino acids. Germline CDR1 is SGHTA and CDR2 is FQGNSA.

This clonotype was observed at least ten times. The rearrangement joins TRBV11-2 to TRBJ2-1; D ambiguous. The length of the CDR3 is 13 residues. In germline, CDR1 is SGHAT, CDR2 FQNNGV. V was cut by 5 bases and J by 7 bases, with 12 bases left in between. In DNA form, the CDR3 reads TGTGCCAGCAGCCCTATATTGTTGAATGAGCAGTTCTTC. This gives the protein CASSPILLNEQFF.

This chain connects TRBV5-1 to TRBJ2-2; D is ambiguous. The CDR3 consists of 13 residues. Germline CDR1 is SGHRS and CDR2 is YFSETQ. The V end lost 4 bases, the J end lost 2 bases, and 6 bases lay between the germline ends. The CDR3 region is CASSADNTGELFF. For the CDR3, the DNA is TGCGCCAGCAGCGCTGATAACACCGGGGAGCTGTTTTTT.